The 14 T cell receptor beta chains reported below all come from one sample, sequenced in a study of blood T cell repertoires in COVID-19. The table came from immunoSEQ multiplex PCR; TCRdb's copy has only in-frame clones and leaves some out. The table includes about 120,000 clones, more than 75% detected once. The sequenced sample was peripheral blood. The source of these receptors is a man in his fifties or sixties with acute or convalescent COVID-19.

CDR3 amino acids: CASMVPGQGATGELFF. The CDR3 nucleotides read TGTGCCAGCATGGTCCCGGGACAGGGGGCAACCGGGGAGCTGTTTTTT. This rearrangement joins TRBV25-1 to TRBJ2-2; TRBD1 matches at 12 bases. Per germline, CDR1 MGHDK and CDR2 SYGVNS. V shed 7 bases and J 5 bases; nucleotides not matched to a gene: 8. The CDR3 covers 16 residues.

The gene calls are TRBV7-3 and TRBJ2-2; D uncertain. The V gene lost 4 bases and the J gene lost 2 bases, with 5 bases spanning the gap. The CDR3 totals 13 residues. CDR1 is SGHTA and CDR2 is FQGTGA in the germline V gene. Here the CDR3 reads CASSSINTGELFF. CDR3 DNA: TGTGCCAGCAGCTCTATCAACACCGGGGAGCTGTTTTTT.

The chain recombines TRBV27 with TRBJ1-5, with D possibly being TRBD1 (6 bases). V shed 0 bases and J shed 5 bases, with 8 bases lying between them. This CDR3 contains 14 residues. Germline-derived CDR1 and CDR2 are MNHEY and SMNVEV (reference sequence). The CDR3 coding sequence is TGTGCCAGCAGTTTATCTGACAGGTATCAGCCCCAGCATTTT. Its translation: CASSLSDRYQPQHF.

V gene TRBV2 combines with J gene TRBJ2-3; TRBD2 matches 9 bases. CDR1 is SNHLY and CDR2 is FYNNEI in the germline V gene. This CDR3 has 17 residues. V shed 10 bases, J shed 2 bases, and the junction held 16 bases outside the gene matches. CDR3 DNA: TGTGCCACCTTGGGAGCGGGAGGATGGAGGGTCACAGATACGCAGTATTTT. This codes for CATLGAGGWRVTDTQYF. The full variable domain, rest sourced from reference TRBV2 and TRBJ2-3, is EPEVTQTPSHQVTQMGQEVILRCVPISNHLYFYWYRQILGQKVEFLVSFYNNEISEKSEIFDDQFSVERPDGSNFTLKIRSTKLEDSAMYFCATLGAGGWRVTDTQYFGPGTRLTVL.

CDR3 loop: CASSIGLAGLHTYEQYF. Written as DNA, the CDR3 is TGTGCCAGTAGTATAGGTCTAGCGGGACTCCACACCTACGAGCAGTACTTC. J is TRBJ2-7 and V is TRBV19; TRBD2 matches 9 bases. The CDR3 consists of 17 residues. Losses at the gene ends were 1 base for V and 2 bases for J; bases not matched to a gene: 9. Germline assignment: CDR1 LNHDA and CDR2 SQIVND (reference sequence).

Only a few counts were recorded for this clone. The chain links TRBV5-1 to TRBJ1-3, with D perhaps TRBD1 (5 bases). Germline CDR1 is SGHRS and CDR2 is YFSETQ. V lost 0 bases and J lost 2, with 9 bases in between. This CDR3 region has 15 residues. This CDR3 reads CASSLAGGTGNTIYF. The CDR3 DNA sequence: TGCGCCAGCAGCTTGGCCGGGGGGACTGGAAACACCATATATTTT.

The chain carries TRBV12-3 or TRBV12-4 and TRBJ1-1, with D unresolved. The CDR3 has 11 amino acids. V was trimmed by 4 bases and J by 7 bases, leaving 7 bases between them. CDR3 in amino acids: CASSSGREAFF. Here the CDR3 DNA reads TGTGCCAGCAGTTCCGGTCGTGAAGCTTTCTTT.

The chain uses TRBV12-3 or TRBV12-4 and TRBJ1-1, with 7 bases identical to TRBD1. Trimming took 6 bases from V and 10 from J; bases not matched to a gene: 8. The CDR3 is made up of 12 amino acids. This chain's CDR3 is CASSNRGLGAFF. The CDR3 DNA sequence: TGTGCCAGCAGCAACAGGGGTTTGGGAGCTTTCTTT.

This clone has only one observation. The chain joins TRBV28 to TRBJ2-2; TRBD2 is a possible D gene (5 bases). CDR1 and CDR2 (germline): MDHEN, SYDVKM. V was shortened by 6 bases and J by 0 bases, with 14 bases between the two germline ends. The CDR3 loop spans 16 amino acids. CDR3 nucleotides: TGTGCCAGCAGCCCCACGGGATTAACGAACACCGGGGAGCTGTTTTTT. Translating gives CASSPTGLTNTGELFF.

V usage is TRBV11-2 and J usage is TRBJ2-2; possible D gene TRBD1, 6 bases. This CDR3 has 15 residues. Per germline, CDR1 SGHAT and CDR2 FQNNGV. Trimming stripped 5 bases from V and 0 bases from J, with 10 bases between. CDR3 nucleotides: TGTGCCAGCAGCAAGGGACACTCGAACACCGGGGAGCTGTTTTTT. This translates into CASSKGHSNTGELFF.

The rearrangement uses TRBV7-2 and TRBJ2-3; the D is unclear. The CDR3 has 15 amino acids. Germline CDR1 and CDR2: SGHTA and FQGNSA. V was shortened by 0 bases and J by 1 base, with 8 bases between the two germline ends. The CDR3 DNA sequence: TGTGCCAGCAGCTTAGCGGTAGCAGGCACAGATACGCAGTATTTT. Protein: CASSLAVAGTDTQYF.

The gene calls are TRBV9 and TRBJ2-1, with TRBD2 identical over 15 bases. The junction had 5 bases not matched to a gene; V was cut back by 0 bases and J by 10 bases. In germline, CDR1 is SGDLS, CDR2 YYNGEE. The CDR3 totals 16 residues. CDR3 nucleotides: TGTGCCAGCAGCGTAGGGGGGACTAGCGGGAGGAACGAGCAGTTCTTC. Its protein product is CASSVGGTSGRNEQFF.

A note on this clone: The sample has other DNA sequences that encode this CDR3 too. This rearrangement joins TRBV19 to TRBJ2-2; 7 positions match TRBD1. Trimming at V came to 6 bases and at J to 2 bases, leaving 6 bases not matched to a gene. This CDR3 region has 15 residues. Germline V CDR1 and CDR2: LNHDA, SQIVND (reference sequence). The CDR3 here is CASSIQGTNTGELFF. The CDR3 bases are TGTGCCAGTAGCATACAGGGGACAAACACCGGGGAGCTGTTTTTT.

This chain joins TRBV19 and TRBJ1-1, with D unclear. Germline V gives CDR1 LNHDA, CDR2 SQIVND (reference sequence). Trimming cost V 7 bases and J 11 bases, with 17 bases left between them. The CDR3 is 12 residues long. The DNA for the CDR3 is TGTGCCAGTATATTGTCGCCGGGTGAGGCTTTCTTT. It yields the protein CASILSPGEAFF.